Included here is one TCR beta chain sequence, with context. Its antigen is not identified. Assay used: immunoSEQ multiplex PCR; TCRdb lists only in-frame clones, some missing. The table records fewer than 30,000 clones, about 76% of them present only once. Germline V CDR1 and CDR2: SNHLY, FYNNEI. The length of the CDR3 is 14 residues. The J segment lost 5 bases and the V segment lost 4 bases, leaving 5 bases of the junction unmatched. This entry comes from a study of neoadjuvant nivolumab and ipilimumab in lung cancer. General study results and limits: Only a single major-pathologic-response sample was available for clonality analysis. TCR richness and clonality were higher in tumors than adjacent uninvolved lung.

The specimen comprised tumor tissue, sampled after neoadjuvant nivolumab, alone or with ipilimumab, at or shortly before surgery. This chain joins TRBV2 and TRBJ1-2; TRBD1 agrees at 9 bases. The TCR comes from an adult with non-small cell lung cancer. The CDR3 DNA reads TGTGCCAGCAGTGTTGGGACAGGGTTTTATGGCTACACCTTC. This codes for CASSVGTGFYGYTF.